The T cell receptor (beta chain) described here comes from a study of blood T cell repertoires in COVID-19. Original handling: Cell counts per sample came from amplifying reference gene primers. Assay used: immunoSEQ multiplex PCR; TCRdb lists only in-frame clones, some missing. The V and J calls and the clone size are those of that table, but D and trimming were determined from the DNA. The data show about 140,000 clones, roughly four fifths seen once. As to this clone: Other nucleotide sequences from this sample produce the same CDR3.

CDR1 is LGHDT, CDR2 YNNKEL, per germline (reference sequence). The junction had 2 bases not matched to a gene; V was cut back by 4 bases and J by 0 bases. The CDR3 is made up of 15 amino acids. Participants' own reports of clinical history determined their cohort assignment. Individuals in the exposed group had encountered a COVID-19 case within 2 weeks preceding study entry. The gene calls are TRBV3-1 (or the pseudogene TRBV3-2) and TRBJ2-3, with 9 bases that match TRBD2. The TCR comes from a woman under 30 who had been exposed to COVID-19. Sequencing was done on a sample of PBMCs or T cells enriched from blood (not recorded which). The DNA of the CDR3 is TGTGCCAGCAGCCCGACTAGCGGAAGCACAGATACGCAGTATTTT. This translates into CASSPTSGSTDTQYF.